This T cell receptor beta chain was captured by sequencing in a study of OX40 agonist ivuxolimab in advanced cancers. Study-wide points: At 0.1 to 3.0 mg/kg and by week 6, clonal expansion occurred in CD4+ and CD8+ blood T cells.

Here immunoSEQ multiplex PCR was the method, and the copy in TCRdb shows in-frame clones only, minus some. Here the sample spans over 55,000 clones, 84% being singletons. The ends were cut back, 4 bases at V and 4 bases at J, with 20 bases in the middle. Germline CDR1 reads MNHEY; CDR2 reads SMNVEV (reference sequence). The CDR3 covers 16 residues. Remarks on this clone: What it binds is unknown.

This sequence originates from an adult with an advanced solid tumor such as melanoma, head and neck, liver or kidney cancer. The chain carries TRBV27 and TRBJ2-7; possibly TRBD2 for D (6 bases). The specimen was CD4+ or CD8+ T cells sorted from blood, collected in a trial of the OX40 agonist ivuxolimab. The CDR3 DNA is TGTGCCAGCAGTTCGACCCCCCCTAGCGAGGGTTACGAGCAGTACTTC. It encodes CASSSTPPSEGYEQYF.